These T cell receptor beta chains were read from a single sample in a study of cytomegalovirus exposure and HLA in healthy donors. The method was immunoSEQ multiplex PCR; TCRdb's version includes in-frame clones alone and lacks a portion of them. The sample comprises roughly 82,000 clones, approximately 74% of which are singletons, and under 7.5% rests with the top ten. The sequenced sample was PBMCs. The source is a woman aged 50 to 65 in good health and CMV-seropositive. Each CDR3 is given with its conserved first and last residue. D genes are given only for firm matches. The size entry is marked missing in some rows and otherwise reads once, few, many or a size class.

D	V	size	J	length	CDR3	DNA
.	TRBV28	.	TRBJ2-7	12	CASRSRPYEQYF	TGTGCCAGCAGGTCCCGTCCCTACGAGCAGTACTTC
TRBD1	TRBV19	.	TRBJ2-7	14	CASKPGQGTVEQYF	TGTGCCAGTAAGCCGGGACAGGGGACAGTCGAGCAGTACTTC
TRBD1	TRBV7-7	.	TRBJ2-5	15	CASSLVVRGMETQYF	TGTGCTAGCAGCTTAGTTGTCAGGGGGATGGAGACCCAGTACTTC
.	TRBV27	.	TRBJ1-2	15	CASSPLPRVNYGYTF	TGTGCCAGCAGTCCCCTACCTAGAGTTAACTATGGCTACACCTTC
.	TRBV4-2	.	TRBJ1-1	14	CASSPPAGNTEAFF	TGTGCCAGCAGCCCCCCCGCAGGGAACACTGAAGCTTTCTTT
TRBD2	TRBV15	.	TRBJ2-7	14	CATSRGEGVYEQYF	TGTGCCACCAGCAGAGGGGAGGGAGTTTACGAGCAGTACTTC
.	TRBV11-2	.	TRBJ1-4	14	CASSLKGTNEKLFF	TGTGCCAGCAGCTTAAAGGGGACTAATGAAAAACTGTTTTTT
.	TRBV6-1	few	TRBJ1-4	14	CASGSLLGNEKLFF	TGTGCCAGCGGTAGTCTACTAGGTAATGAAAAACTGTTTTTT
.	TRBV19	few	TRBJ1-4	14	CASSRTATNEKLFF	TGTGCCAGTAGCAGGACTGCAACTAATGAAAAACTGTTTTTT
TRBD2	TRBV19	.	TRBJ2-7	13	CASSWTSAHEQYF	TGTGCCAGTAGTTGGACTAGCGCCCACGAGCAGTACTTC
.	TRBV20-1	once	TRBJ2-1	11	CSELVGNEQFF	TGCAGTGAGCTAGTCGGCAATGAGCAGTTCTTC
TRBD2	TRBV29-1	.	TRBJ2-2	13	CSVREIGTGELFF	TGCAGCGTGCGGGAGATCGGCACCGGGGAGCTGTTTTTT
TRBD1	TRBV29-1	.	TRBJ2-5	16	CSVEDLEDRGWETQYF	TGCAGCGTTGAAGATCTGGAGGACAGGGGTTGGGAGACCCAGTACTTC
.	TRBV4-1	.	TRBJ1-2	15	CASSQVQGRGDGYTF	TGCGCCAGCAGCCAAGTTCAGGGGCGCGGAGATGGCTACACCTTC
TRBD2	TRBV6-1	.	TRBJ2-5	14	CASRTSGRVETQYF	TGTGCCAGCAGAACTAGCGGGAGGGTGGAGACCCAGTACTTC
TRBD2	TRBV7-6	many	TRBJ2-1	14	CASSSGLPFNEQFF	TGTGCCAGCAGCTCGGGACTACCTTTCAATGAGCAGTTCTTC
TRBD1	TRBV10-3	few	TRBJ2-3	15	CAIRLGTGSTDTQYF	TGTGCCATCAGGCTAGGGACAGGGAGCACAGATACGCAGTATTTT
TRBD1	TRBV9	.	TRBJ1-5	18	CASSVPGQVAYSNQPQHF	TGTGCCAGCAGCGTACCGGGACAGGTGGCTTATAGCAATCAGCCCCAGCATTTT
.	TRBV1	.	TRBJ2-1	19	CTSSQRASGRGPEGRGGFF	TGCACCAGCAGCCAAAGGGCTAGCGGGAGGGGTCCGGAGGGCCGCGGGGGGTTCTTC
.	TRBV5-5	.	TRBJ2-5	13	CASSLVGVETQYF	TGTGCCAGCAGTCTCGTCGGGGTAGAGACCCAGTACTTC
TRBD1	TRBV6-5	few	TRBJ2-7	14	CASSPTGGGYEQYF	TGTGCCAGCAGCCCTACAGGGGGCGGCTACGAGCAGTACTTC
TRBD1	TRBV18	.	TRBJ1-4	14	CASSPQTGNEKLFF	TGTGCCAGCTCACCCCAGACAGGGAATGAAAAACTGTTTTTT
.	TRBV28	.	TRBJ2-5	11	CASSLRGTQYF	TGTGCCAGCAGTTTAAGGGGGACCCAGTACTTC
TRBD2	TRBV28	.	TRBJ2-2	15	CASSPRLAGYGELFF	TGTGCCAGCAGCCCACGACTAGCGGGATATGGGGAGCTGTTTTTT
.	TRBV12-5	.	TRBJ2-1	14	CASGLGSSYNEQFF	TGTGCTAGTGGTTTGGGTAGCTCCTACAATGAGCAGTTCTTC
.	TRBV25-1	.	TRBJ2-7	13	CASSVTGHYEQYF	TGTGCCAGCAGTGTCACGGGACACTACGAGCAGTACTTC
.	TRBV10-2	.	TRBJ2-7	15	CASSERRQGPYEQYF	TGCGCCAGCAGTGAGAGGAGGCAGGGGCCCTACGAGCAGTACTTC
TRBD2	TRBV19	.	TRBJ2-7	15	CASSTGLASSYEQYF	TGTGCCAGTAGTACGGGACTAGCCAGCTCCTACGAGCAGTACTTC
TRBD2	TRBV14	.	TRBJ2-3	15	CASSLPGLGKDTQYF	TGTGCCAGCAGCCTTCCGGGACTAGGGAAAGATACGCAGTATTTT